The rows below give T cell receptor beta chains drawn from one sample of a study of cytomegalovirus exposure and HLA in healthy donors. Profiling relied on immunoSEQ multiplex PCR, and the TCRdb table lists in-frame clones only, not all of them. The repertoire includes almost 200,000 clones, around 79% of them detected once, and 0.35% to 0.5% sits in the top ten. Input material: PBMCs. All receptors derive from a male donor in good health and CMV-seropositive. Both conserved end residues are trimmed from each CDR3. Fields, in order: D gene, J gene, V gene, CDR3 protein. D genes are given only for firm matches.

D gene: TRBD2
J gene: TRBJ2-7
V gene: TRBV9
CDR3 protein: ASSVTGLAGEEQY

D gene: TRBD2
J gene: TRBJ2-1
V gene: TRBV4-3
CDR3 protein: ASSQDLSGGTWVGPYNEQF

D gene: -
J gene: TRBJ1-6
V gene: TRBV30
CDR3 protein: AWNKGRMRDSPLH

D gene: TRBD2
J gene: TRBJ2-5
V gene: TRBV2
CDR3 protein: ASRGTSVETQY

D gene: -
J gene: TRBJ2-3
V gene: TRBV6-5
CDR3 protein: ASSYSRGLTDTQY

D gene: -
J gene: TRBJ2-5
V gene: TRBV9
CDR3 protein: ASSGQGTETQY

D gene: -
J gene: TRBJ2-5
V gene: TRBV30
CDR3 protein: AWRVAGRSREQY

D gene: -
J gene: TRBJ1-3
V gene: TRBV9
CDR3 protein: ASSPGQFAGNTIY

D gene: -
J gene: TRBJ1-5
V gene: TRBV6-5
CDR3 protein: ASSLGGFGSNQPQH

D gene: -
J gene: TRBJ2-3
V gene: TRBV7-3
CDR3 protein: ASSFQGGQGDTQY

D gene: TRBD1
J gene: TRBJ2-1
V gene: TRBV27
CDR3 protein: ASSSLGTEWTEQF

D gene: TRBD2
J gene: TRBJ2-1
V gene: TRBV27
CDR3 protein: ASSATSGGFYNEQF

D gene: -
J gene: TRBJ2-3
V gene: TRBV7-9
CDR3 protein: ASSLSGTDTQY

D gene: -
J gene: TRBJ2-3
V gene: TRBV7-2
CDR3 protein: ASSLGPSGTDTQY

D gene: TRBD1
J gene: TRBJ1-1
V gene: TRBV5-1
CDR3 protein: ASSLETGTVGEAF

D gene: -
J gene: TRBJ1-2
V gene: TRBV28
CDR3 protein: ASSHPAGGGYGYT

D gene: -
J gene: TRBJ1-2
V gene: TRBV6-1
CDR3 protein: ASSDLVGQGYT

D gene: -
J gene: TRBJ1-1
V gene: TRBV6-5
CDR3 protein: ASSSRGVGAF

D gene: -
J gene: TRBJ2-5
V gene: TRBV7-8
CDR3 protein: ASSPRPRYEQY

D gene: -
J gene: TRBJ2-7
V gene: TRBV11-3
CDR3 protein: ASSQGVYEQY

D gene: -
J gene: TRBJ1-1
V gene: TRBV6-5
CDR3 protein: ASISGGRNEAF

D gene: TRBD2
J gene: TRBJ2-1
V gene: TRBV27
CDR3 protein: ASSAGLSGYYNEQF

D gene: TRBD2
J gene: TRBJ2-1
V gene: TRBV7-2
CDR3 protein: ASSRQTSGLYNEQF

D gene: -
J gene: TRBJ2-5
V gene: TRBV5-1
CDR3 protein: ASSLGGPQETQY

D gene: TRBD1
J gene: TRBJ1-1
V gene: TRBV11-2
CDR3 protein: ASSLDRGPTEAF

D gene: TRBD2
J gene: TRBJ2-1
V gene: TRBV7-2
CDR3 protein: ASRSSGVPQQF

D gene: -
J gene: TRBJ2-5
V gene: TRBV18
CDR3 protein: ASSPNAIQETQY

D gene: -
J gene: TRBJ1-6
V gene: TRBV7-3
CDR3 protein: ASSLRQGNSPLH

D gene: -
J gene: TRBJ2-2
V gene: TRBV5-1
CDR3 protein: ASSLSSSRGFGELF

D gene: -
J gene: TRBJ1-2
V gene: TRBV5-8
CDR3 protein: ASSLAGVYGYT

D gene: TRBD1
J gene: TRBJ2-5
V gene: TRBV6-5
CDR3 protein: ASSYTGGAWETQY

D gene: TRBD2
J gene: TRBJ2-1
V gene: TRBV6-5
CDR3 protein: ASNRGSSDEQF

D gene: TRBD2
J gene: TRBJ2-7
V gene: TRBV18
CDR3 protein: ASSPGTSGVLDEQY

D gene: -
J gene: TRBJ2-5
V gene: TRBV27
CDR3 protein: ASSLQYQETQY

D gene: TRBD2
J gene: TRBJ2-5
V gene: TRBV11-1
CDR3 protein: ASSLDSSGETQY

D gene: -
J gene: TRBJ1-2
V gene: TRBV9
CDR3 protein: ASSPRDSLLEGYT

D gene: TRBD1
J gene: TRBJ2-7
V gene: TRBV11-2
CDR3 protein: ASSPDRGGVGQY

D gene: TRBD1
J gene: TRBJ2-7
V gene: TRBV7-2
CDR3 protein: ASSLVVIFGTGFYEQY

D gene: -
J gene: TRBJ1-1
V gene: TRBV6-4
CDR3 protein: ASRATRDTEAF

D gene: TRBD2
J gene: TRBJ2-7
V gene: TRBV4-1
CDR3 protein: ASSQEGLVYEQY

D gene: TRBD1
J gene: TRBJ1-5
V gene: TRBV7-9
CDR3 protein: ASSSDRGSLYSNQPQH

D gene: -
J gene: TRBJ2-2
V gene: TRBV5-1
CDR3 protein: ASRRAENTGELF

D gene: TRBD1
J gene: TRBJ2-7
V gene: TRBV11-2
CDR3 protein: ASSFLSGTGGNEQY

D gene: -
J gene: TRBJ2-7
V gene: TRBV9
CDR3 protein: ASSQGQSPYEQY

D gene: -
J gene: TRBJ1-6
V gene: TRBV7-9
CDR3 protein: ASSLDPLFPLH

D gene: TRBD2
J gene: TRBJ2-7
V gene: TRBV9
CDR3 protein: ASSVEAGPSYEQY

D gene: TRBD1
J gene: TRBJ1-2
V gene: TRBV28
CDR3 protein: ASSSGQGRSGYT

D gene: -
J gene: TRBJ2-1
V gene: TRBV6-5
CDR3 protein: ASSLVRGSSYNEQF

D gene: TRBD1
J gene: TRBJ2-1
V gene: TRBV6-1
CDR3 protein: ASSSQGRNNEQF

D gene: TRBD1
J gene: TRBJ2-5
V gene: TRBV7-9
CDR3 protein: ASSGSGQGEETQY